These 14 T cell receptor beta chains were sequenced from one sample in a study of T cell repertoires in urothelial bladder cancer. Method: immunoSEQ multiplex PCR; TCRdb's copy keeps in-frame clones and lacks some. This table holds some 2,500 clones, 68% found once. The sample consisted of bladder tissue. The receptors stem from a human donor with a benign inflammatory bladder lesion.

The CDR3 DNA reads as TGTGCCAGCAGCTGGCCCCAGGGCCTCGGGGCCAACGTCCTGACTTTC. Translating it yields CASSWPQGLGANVLTF. J is TRBJ2-6 and V is TRBV5-4; D possibly corresponds to TRBD1 (5 bases). The CDR3 has 16 amino acids. V was pared by 3 bases and J by 4 bases, with 14 bases between. Germline V lookup: CDR1 SGHNT, CDR2 YYREEE (reference sequence). Looking up the rest from reference TRBV5-4 and TRBJ2-6 gives the full variable domain: ETGVTQSPTHLIKTRGQQVTLRCSSQSGHNTVSWYQQALGQGPQFIFQYYREEENGRGNFPPRFSGLQFPNYSSELNVNALELDDSALYLCASSWPQGLGANVLTFGAGSRLTVL.

The gene calls are TRBV7-2 and TRBJ2-5, with 10 nucleotides matching TRBD1. The germline gives CDR1 SGHTA, CDR2 FQGNSA. This CDR3 has 14 amino acids. The junction had 8 bases not matched to a gene; V was cut back by 8 bases and J by 5 bases. Written as DNA, the CDR3 is TGTGCCAGCCGACCCCCGGGACAGGGGGAGACCCAGTACTTC. It encodes CASRPPGQGETQYF.

The chain joins TRBV7-9 to TRBJ2-7; 7 nucleotides align to TRBD2. In germline, CDR1 is SEHNR, CDR2 FQNEAQ (reference sequence). Trimming took 5 bases from V and 2 from J; bases not matched to a gene: 3. The CDR3 contains 13 residues. The CDR3 DNA reads TGTGCCAGCAGCGTCGGGACTACCTACGAGCAGTACTTC. This translates into CASSVGTTYEQYF.

This chain links TRBV7-2 with TRBJ2-7; no clear D. V was trimmed by 5 bases and J by 2 bases, leaving 13 bases between them. Looked up from germline, CDR1 is SGHTA and CDR2 is FQGNSA. The CDR3 is made up of 14 amino acids. The CDR3 DNA sequence: TGTGCCAGCAGCCCCACGCGGCAAGCCTACGAGCAGTACGTC. Protein: CASSPTRQAYEQYV.

J is TRBJ1-5 and V is TRBV5-1; TRBD1 aligns across 12 bases. V was clipped by 4 bases and J by 2 bases; unmatched bases: 10. The CDR3 length is 18 residues. Germline V gene sequence: CDR1 SGHRS, CDR2 YFSETQ. The CDR3 protein is CASSPGTGGSRGNQPQHF. CDR3 nucleotides: TGCGCCAGCAGCCCCGGGACAGGGGGCTCGCGTGGCAATCAGCCCCAGCATTTT.

The CDR3 here is CASRPLAGYNEQFF. CDR3 sequence (DNA): TGTGCCAGCAGACCGCTAGCGGGTTACAATGAGCAGTTCTTC. V is TRBV2 and J is TRBJ2-1; 8 bases line up with TRBD2. This CDR3 region has 14 residues. With V trimmed by 6 bases and J by 4 bases, 5 bases remained unmatched. Germline loops: CDR1 SNHLY, CDR2 FYNNEI.

This clone has a single count. V gene TRBV19 combines with J gene TRBJ2-1, with D possibly TRBD1 on 5 matching bases. The CDR3 runs to 14 residues. Trimming removed 3 bases at V and 2 bases at J, with 8 bases between. CDR1 is LNHDA and CDR2 is SQIVND in the germline V gene (reference sequence). CDR3 sequence: CASSMQGTYNEQFF. DNA for the CDR3: TGTGCCAGTAGTATGCAGGGAACCTACAATGAGCAGTTCTTC.

The chain recombines TRBV5-4 with TRBJ1-4, with 10 bases matching TRBD1. V lost 0 bases to trimming and J lost 1 base; unmatched junction nucleotides: 6. CDR3 size: 18 residues. Germline loops: CDR1 SGHNT, CDR2 YYREEE (reference sequence). In DNA form, the CDR3 reads TGTGCCAGCAGCTTGGGACAGGGGGCGGCTAAAACTAATGAAAAACTGTTTTTT. It translates to CASSLGQGAAKTNEKLFF.

The chain couples TRBV18 to TRBJ1-6; no firm D call. The CDR3 is 12 residues long. V lost 3 bases and J 3 bases, leaving 0 bases between the germline ends. From germline, CDR1 is KGHSH and CDR2 LQKENI. DNA for the CDR3: TGTGCCAGCTCACCCTATAATTCACCCCTCCACTTT. Translation gives CASSPYNSPLHF.

This clone was picked up a small number of times. The chain employs TRBV5-1 and TRBJ1-2, with TRBD1 matching 7 bases. CDR3 length: 14 residues. In germline, CDR1 is SGHRS, CDR2 YFSETQ. The V segment lost 4 bases and the J segment 4 bases; nucleotides outside the gene matches: 7. CDR3 nucleotide sequence: TGCGCCAGCAGCATGCCGGGACAGAGCTATGGCTACACCTTC. Translating gives CASSMPGQSYGYTF. Looking up the rest from reference TRBV5-1 and TRBJ1-2 gives the full variable domain: KAGVTQTPRYLIKTRGQQVTLSCSPISGHRSVSWYQQTPGQGLQFLFEYFSETQRNKGNFPGRFSGRQFSNSRSEMNVSTLELGDSALYLCASSMPGQSYGYTFGSGTRLTVV.

The genes are TRBV7-6 and TRBJ2-1, with D possibly matching TRBD2 (6 bases). V dropped 5 bases and J dropped 6 bases, with 11 bases sitting between them. CDR1 and CDR2 (germline): SGHVS, FNYEAQ. The length of the CDR3 is 13 residues. DNA of the CDR3: TGTGCCAGCAGCAGAGGGACTTCCAATGAGCAGTTCTTC. It is translated as CASSRGTSNEQFF.

The rearrangement joins TRBV7-2 to TRBJ1-5, with 7 bases fitting TRBD1. Trimming removed 5 bases from V and 3 bases from J; junction bases left unmatched: 7. The CDR3 sequence is 15 residues long. CDR1 is SGHTA and CDR2 is FQGNSA in the germline V gene. CDR3 bases: TGTGCCAGCAGCCTTTCAACAGGGGTCAATCAGCCCCAGCATTTT. Residues: CASSLSTGVNQPQHF.

This chain links TRBV14 with TRBJ2-7; a possible D gene is TRBD2 (6 bases). The CDR3 is 13 amino acids. V was shortened by 3 bases and J by 6 bases, with 12 bases between the two germline ends. The germline CDR1 and CDR2 sequences are SGHDN and FVKESK. The CDR3 loop is CASSQGQGGEQYV. In nucleotides, the CDR3 is TGTGCCAGCAGCCAGGGCCAGGGAGGCGAGCAGTACGTC.

This clone was picked up a small number of times. This chain joins TRBV6-5 and TRBJ1-1; 9 bases are a match to TRBD1. V lost 5 bases to trimming and J lost 4 bases; unmatched junction nucleotides: 8. Per the germline V gene, CDR1 is MNHEY and CDR2 is SVGAGI. The CDR3 is made up of 15 amino acids. This CDR3 reads CASSTGTGWVTEAFF. Here the CDR3 DNA reads TGTGCCAGCAGTACCGGGACAGGGTGGGTCACTGAAGCTTTCTTT.